The 31 T cell receptor beta chains reported below all come from one sample, sequenced in a study of early T cells in non-severe SARS-CoV-2 infection (dated by TCRdb to 2020 to 2023). Receptor amplification or capture employed 5' RACE. Sequenced using a NextSeq 500. TCRdb reprocessing: public reads trimmed at Q25 with fastp, clones called with MiXCR, in-frame beta chains kept. One record per CDR3 amino acid sequence lists the most common genes and DNA. The sample data list roughly 46,000 distinct CDR3 sequences, and roughly 7.1% of these were observed just once. The ten largest clones capture around 4.5% of the sample. The sample taken for sequencing was whole blood. Source of these receptors: an adult who was a healthcare worker with PCR-confirmed SARS-CoV-2 infection or an uninfected control (not recorded which).

This clonotype was found a few times. The genes are TRBV15 and TRBJ2-3; D is perhaps TRBD1 or TRBD2 (5 bases each). The germline CDR1 and CDR2 sequences are LNHNV and YYDKDF (reference sequence). Trimming took 8 bases from V and 6 from J, leaving 12 bases between them. This CDR3 is 12 amino acids long. CDR3 residues: CATGTDGDTQYF. CDR3 DNA sequence: TGTGCCACCGGGACGGACGGGGATACGCAGTATTTT.

The V and J genes are TRBV10-1 and TRBJ2-7; 9 bases are shared with TRBD1. Germline V gives CDR1 WNHNN, CDR2 SYGVQD (reference sequence). J lost 1 base, V lost 4 bases, and 2 bases had no gene match. There are 14 residues in the CDR3. The CDR3 coding sequence is TGCGCCAGCAGTGCCGGGACAGGGTCCTACGAGCAGTACTTC. Its translation: CASSAGTGSYEQYF.

The V gene is TRBV10-2, the J gene TRBJ2-5; 8 bases line up with TRBD2. V lost 0 bases and J lost 8; bases outside the gene matches: 2. This CDR3 spans 13 amino acids. CDR1 and CDR2 from the germline V gene are WSHSY and SAAADI. The CDR3 here is CASSESLAGTQYF. DNA for the CDR3: TGCGCCAGCAGTGAGTCTCTAGCGGGCACCCAGTACTTC.

J is TRBJ1-2 and V is TRBV9; TRBD1 agrees at 7 bases. After removal of 3 bases from V and 5 bases from J, the junction contained 13 bases not matched to a gene. The CDR3 sequence is 16 residues long. Germline lookup yields CDR1 SGDLS and CDR2 YYNGEE. The CDR3 bases are TGTGCCAGCAGCGGTGACCGACAGGGCCGGAGGTATGGCTACACCTTC. This translates into CASSGDRQGRRYGYTF.

The sample holds many counts of this clonotype. The chain combines TRBV29-1 with TRBJ2-2; the match to TRBD1 covers 9 bases. The CDR3 runs 13 residues. CDR1 and CDR2 from the germline V gene are SQVTM and ANQGSEA. The trim removed 7 bases at V and 7 bases at J, leaving 7 bases unmatched. The CDR3 spells CSARDREGGELFF. The CDR3 DNA reads as TGCAGCGCCCGGGACAGGGAGGGCGGGGAGCTGTTTTTT.

There are a few counts of this clonotype. The CDR3 DNA reads TGCAGTGCTAGACGCGGGGGCTCCTACGAGCAGTACTTC. This translates into CSARRGGSYEQYF. The J gene is TRBJ2-7, the V gene TRBV20-1, with 7 bases fitting TRBD2. This CDR3 spans 13 amino acids. CDR1 is DFQATT and CDR2 is SNEGSKA in the germline V gene (reference sequence). With V trimmed by 2 bases and J by 0 bases, 1 base remained unmatched.

This rearrangement joins TRBV11-3 to TRBJ2-3; 8 bases are shared with TRBD1. Trimming removed 1 base from V and 6 bases from J; junction bases left unmatched: 6. The CDR3 runs 15 residues. Germline loops: CDR1 SGHNT, CDR2 YENEEA. CDR3 amino acids: CASSLAGQGADTQYF. For the CDR3, the DNA is TGTGCCAGCAGCTTAGCGGGCCAGGGGGCCGATACGCAGTATTTT.

The J gene is TRBJ2-4, the V gene TRBV7-2; perhaps TRBD1 as D (6 bases). This CDR3 region has 13 residues. Trimming shortened V by 1 base and J by 7 bases, and 8 bases separated the two germline ends. Germline V gene data show CDR1 as SGHTA and CDR2 as FQGNSA. The CDR3 nucleotides are TGTGCCAGCAGCTTAGACAGGGTGAACATTCAGTACTTC. It specifies CASSLDRVNIQYF.

This clonotype was found a few times. The junction departs from germline at one end; a sequencing error may be responsible. The chain recombines TRBV12-3 or TRBV12-4 with TRBJ1-1; TRBD1 matches 8 bases. The CDR3 runs 12 residues. The CDR3, as DNA: TGTGCCAGCAGTTCTCCGGGACAGGAAGTTTTCTTT. Translation: CASSSPGQEVFF.

The table lists this clonotype with many counts. The rearrangement links TRBV7-3 to TRBJ1-1; tentatively, D is TRBD1 (6 bases). Germline loops: CDR1 SGHTA, CDR2 FQGTGA. Trimming shortened V by 5 bases and J by 0 bases, and 25 bases separated the two germline ends. CDR3 length: 19 amino acids. This CDR3 is CASSRAGRGKGVMNTEAFF. CDR3 nucleotides: TGTGCCAGCAGCCGAGCGGGACGGGGAAAGGGGGTTATGAACACTGAAGCTTTCTTT.

This clonotype was detected many times. This chain links TRBV27 with TRBJ2-1, with D possibly matching TRBD2 (5 bases). From germline, CDR1 is MNHEY and CDR2 SMNVEV (reference sequence). The CDR3 covers 14 residues. Trimming stripped 0 bases from V and 9 bases from J, with 12 bases between. The CDR3 spells CASSLSTLAGEQFF. CDR3 in DNA: TGTGCCAGCAGTTTATCGACTCTAGCCGGTGAGCAGTTCTTC.

In this sample, this clonotype turned up a few times. The V gene is TRBV6-6, the J gene TRBJ2-3, with 7 positions matching TRBD1. Losses at the gene ends were 6 bases for V and 1 base for J; bases not matched to a gene: 7. CDR1 is MNHNY and CDR2 is SVGAGI in the germline V gene (reference sequence). The CDR3 is 15 amino acids. The CDR3 spells CASSPLGQGTDTQYF. The CDR3 bases are TGTGCCAGCAGCCCCTTAGGACAGGGCACAGATACGCAGTATTTT.

The gene calls are TRBV6-4 and TRBJ2-3; 7 bases are shared with TRBD1. This CDR3 is 14 amino acids long. With V trimmed by 6 bases and J by 5 bases, 8 bases remained unmatched. Per germline, CDR1 MRHNA and CDR2 SNTAGT. CDR3 residues: CASSPDRARDTQYF. In DNA form, the CDR3 reads TGTGCCAGCAGCCCCGACAGGGCCAGAGATACGCAGTATTTT.

This chain links TRBV19 with TRBJ1-6; D is undetermined. This CDR3 is 14 amino acids long. V dropped 6 bases and J dropped 0 bases, with 6 bases sitting between them. Germline CDR1 and CDR2: LNHDA and SQIVND (reference sequence). The CDR3 region is CASSQSSYNSPLHF. CDR3 sequence (DNA): TGTGCCAGTAGCCAGAGCTCCTATAATTCACCCCTCCACTTT.

This clonotype was seen more than once but under ten times. CDR3 sequence (DNA): TGTGCCAGCTCAGCCACAGGTGCCCAAGGCAATCAGCCCCAGCATTTT. Its translation: CASSATGAQGNQPQHF. The chain recombines TRBV18 with TRBJ1-5; possible D gene TRBD1, 5 bases. CDR1 and CDR2 from the germline V gene are KGHSH and LQKENI. V lost 5 bases and J lost 2, with 16 bases in between. The CDR3 has 16 residues.

This rearrangement joins TRBV19 to TRBJ2-7; tentatively, D is TRBD2 (5 bases). Germline V gives CDR1 LNHDA, CDR2 SQIVND (reference sequence). V was pared by 3 bases and J by 5 bases, with 11 bases between. This CDR3 is 13 amino acids long. The CDR3: CASSIRSGDEQYF. DNA of the CDR3: TGTGCCAGTAGTATCCGTTCCGGGGACGAGCAGTACTTC.

This clonotype turned up a few times. The chain uses TRBV7-2 and TRBJ2-1; the D gene is possibly TRBD2 (5 bases). Deletions cut 2 bases from V and 0 bases from J, with 14 bases between. CDR3 length: 17 residues. CDR1 and CDR2 (germline): SGHTA, FQGNSA. The CDR3 protein is CASSLYVRAVSYNEQFF. As DNA, the CDR3 is TGTGCCAGCAGCTTATACGTGAGGGCGGTCTCCTACAATGAGCAGTTCTTC.

This clonotype has just a few counts. The rearrangement uses TRBV6-1 and TRBJ1-6; possible D gene TRBD1, 6 bases. V shed 4 bases and J shed 7 bases, with 14 bases lying between them. This CDR3 comprises 15 residues. Germline CDR1 reads MNHNS; CDR2 reads SASEGT. This chain's CDR3 is CASSAPGAANSPLHF. As DNA, the CDR3 is TGTGCCAGCAGTGCCCCGGGGGCGGCCAATTCACCCCTCCACTTT.

This clonotype was seen a few times. V gene TRBV2 combines with J gene TRBJ1-1, with D tentatively TRBD1 (5 bases). The V end was cut by 7 bases, the J end by 1 base, with 16 bases between. The germline CDR1 and CDR2 sequences are SNHLY and FYNNEI. The CDR3 has 15 residues. Here the CDR3 DNA reads TGTGCCAGCAATCAAAGAGGGGCGAGGAACACTGAAGCTTTCTTT. Its translation: CASNQRGARNTEAFF.

This clonotype was observed at least ten times. V and J are TRBV29-1 and TRBJ1-2, with a possible D match to TRBD1 (5 bases). This CDR3 has 13 amino acids. Germline-derived CDR1 and CDR2 are SQVTM and ANQGSEA. Deletions cut 8 bases from V and 3 bases from J, with 16 bases between. In nucleotides, the CDR3 is TGCAGCACGGCGGGAGGGGACGACTATGGCTACACCTTC. Its protein product is CSTAGGDDYGYTF.

This chain joins TRBV7-2 and TRBJ2-2; D is uncertain. V was pared by 5 bases and J by 2 bases, with 9 bases between. CDR1 and CDR2 (germline): SGHTA, FQGNSA. This CDR3 spans 14 amino acids. DNA for the CDR3: TGTGCCAGCAGCATCAGACACAACACCGGGGAGCTGTTTTTT. This translates into CASSIRHNTGELFF.

This clonotype occurred many times. The rearrangement joins TRBV18 to TRBJ2-2; 8 bases fit TRBD1. Germline values: CDR1 KGHSH, CDR2 LQKENI. The length of the CDR3 is 15 residues. The V segment lost 5 bases and the J segment 0 bases; nucleotides outside the gene matches: 2. CDR3 sequence reads: CASSRDRSNTGELFF. The CDR3 DNA reads as TGTGCCAGCTCAAGGGACAGGTCGAACACCGGGGAGCTGTTTTTT.

This chain uses TRBV4-2 with TRBJ2-1; 10 bases align to TRBD2. Germline-derived CDR1 and CDR2 are LGHNA and YNFKEQ. The CDR3 runs 17 residues. With V trimmed by 0 bases and J by 5 bases, 7 bases remained unmatched. In nucleotides, the CDR3 is TGTGCCAGCAGCCAAGACCCCCCAGCGGGGGGGCACAATGAGCAGTTCTTC. Translated: CASSQDPPAGGHNEQFF.

This clonotype is classed as medium-sized. This rearrangement joins TRBV7-9 to TRBJ2-7, with D unclear. The CDR3 totals 12 residues. Germline V gene sequence: CDR1 SEHNR, CDR2 FQNEAQ (reference sequence). V lost 5 bases to trimming and J lost 7 bases, with 12 bases between them. The CDR3 region has the DNA TGTGCCAGCAGCCATCCCTATGGGGAGCAGTACTTC. It is translated as CASSHPYGEQYF.

Only a few counts were recorded for this clonotype. The CDR3: CASSRANTEAFF. The CDR3 region has the DNA TGTGCCAGTAGTCGCGCGAACACTGAAGCTTTCTTT. V gene TRBV19 combines with J gene TRBJ1-1; the D is unclear. The V end was cut by 5 bases, the J end by 1 base, with 5 bases between. Germline V gene lookup returns CDR1 LNHDA and CDR2 SQIVND (reference sequence). The CDR3 totals 12 residues.

The rearrangement uses TRBV2 and TRBJ1-1; 10 bases agree with TRBD1. J lost 2 bases, V lost 8 bases, and 8 bases had no gene match. The length of the CDR3 is 15 residues. Germline V CDR1 and CDR2: SNHLY, FYNNEI. The CDR3: CASPGQGVDNTEAFF. The CDR3 DNA is TGTGCCAGCCCCGGACAGGGGGTCGACAACACTGAAGCTTTCTTT.

This clonotype came up many times. V is TRBV7-8 and J is TRBJ1-1; TRBD1 matches at 9 bases. The length of the CDR3 is 16 residues. CDR1 and CDR2 from the germline V gene are SGHVS and FQNEAQ. Trimming cost V 5 bases and J 5 bases; bases outside gene matches: 12. CDR3 loop: CASSPFATGGRTEAFF. The CDR3 coding sequence is TGTGCCAGCAGCCCCTTTGCGACAGGGGGGCGAACTGAAGCTTTCTTT.

This clonotype occurred many times. The chain links TRBV7-9 to TRBJ2-1, with TRBD1 matching 11 bases. V was pared by 3 bases and J by 8 bases, with 9 bases of the junction left unmatched. The CDR3 totals 16 residues. Germline lookup yields CDR1 SEHNR and CDR2 FQNEAQ (reference sequence). CDR3 in amino acids: CASSLRGQGEWDEQFF. CDR3 coding DNA: TGTGCCAGCAGCTTGCGGGGACAGGGGGAGTGGGATGAGCAGTTCTTC.

This clonotype was detected many times. The J gene is TRBJ2-5, the V gene TRBV29-1, with D unclear. This CDR3 has 13 residues. V lost 3 bases and J lost 1, with 9 bases in between. Germline CDR1 reads SQVTM; CDR2 reads ANQGSEA. The CDR3 nucleotides are TGCAGCGTTGAGCCCGACATCCAAGAGACCCAGTACTTC. Its protein is CSVEPDIQETQYF. Variable domain in full (rest from reference TRBV29-1 and TRBJ2-5): SAVISQKPSRDICQRGTSLTIQCQVDSQVTMMFWYRQQPGQSLTLIATANQGSEATYESGFVIDKFPISRPNLTFSTLTVSNMSPEDSSIYLCSVEPDIQETQYFGPGTRLLVL.

The chain employs TRBV12-3 or TRBV12-4 and TRBJ1-4; 7 nucleotides match TRBD1. This CDR3 is built from 15 residues. V lost 6 bases to trimming and J lost 5 bases; unmatched junction nucleotides: 9. CDR3 DNA sequence: TGTGCCAGCAGGGGGCTTTCGACAGGGAATGAAAAACTGTTTTTT. It translates to CASRGLSTGNEKLFF.

The chain employs TRBV11-3 and TRBJ2-7; D ambiguous. Trimming removed 4 bases at V and 2 bases at J, with 9 bases between. CDR3 length: 13 amino acids. Germline CDR1 is SGHNT and CDR2 is YENEEA. The CDR3 spells CASSSGSAYEQYF. CDR3 sequence (DNA): TGTGCCAGCAGCTCAGGCAGCGCCTACGAGCAGTACTTC.